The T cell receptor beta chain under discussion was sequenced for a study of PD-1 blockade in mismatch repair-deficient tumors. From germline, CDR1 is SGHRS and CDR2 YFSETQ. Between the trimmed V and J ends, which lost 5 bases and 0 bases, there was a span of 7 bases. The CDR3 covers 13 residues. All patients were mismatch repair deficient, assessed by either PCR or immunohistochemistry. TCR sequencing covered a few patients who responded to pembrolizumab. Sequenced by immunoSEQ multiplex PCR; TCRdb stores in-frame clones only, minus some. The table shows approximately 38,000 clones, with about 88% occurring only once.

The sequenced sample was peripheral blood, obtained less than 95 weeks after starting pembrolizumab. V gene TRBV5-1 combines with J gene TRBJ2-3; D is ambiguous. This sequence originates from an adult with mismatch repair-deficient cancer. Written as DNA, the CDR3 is TGCGCCAGCAGGGATCCTAGCACAGATACGCAGTATTTT. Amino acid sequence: CASRDPSTDTQYF.